The T cell receptor beta chain under discussion was sequenced for a study of glioma-infiltrating T cells after dendritic cell vaccination. Study background: Samples are from glioblastoma patients in Phase I and II dendritic cell vaccine trials.

Before vaccination, two weeks after the third vaccination, and at progression, PBMC were collected. Up to 2 ug genomic DNA was used for TCRB CDR3 amplification. TCRdb's table, derived via immunoSEQ multiplex PCR, lists solely in-frame clones and lacks some. Of fewer than 85,000 clones in the sample, roughly 90% are singletons; the top ten hold 3% to 4%. This CDR3 comprises 14 residues. V was shortened by 2 bases and J by 2 bases, with 10 bases between the two germline ends. Per germline, CDR1 SGHDN and CDR2 FVKESK. This sequence originates from a human donor with glioblastoma. The chain joins TRBV14 to TRBJ2-7; D is ambiguous. The specimen was blood, collected before dendritic cell vaccination. As DNA, the CDR3 is TGTGCCAGCAGCCAATCGAGGCTTACCTACGAGCAGTACTTC. It yields the protein CASSQSRLTYEQYF.